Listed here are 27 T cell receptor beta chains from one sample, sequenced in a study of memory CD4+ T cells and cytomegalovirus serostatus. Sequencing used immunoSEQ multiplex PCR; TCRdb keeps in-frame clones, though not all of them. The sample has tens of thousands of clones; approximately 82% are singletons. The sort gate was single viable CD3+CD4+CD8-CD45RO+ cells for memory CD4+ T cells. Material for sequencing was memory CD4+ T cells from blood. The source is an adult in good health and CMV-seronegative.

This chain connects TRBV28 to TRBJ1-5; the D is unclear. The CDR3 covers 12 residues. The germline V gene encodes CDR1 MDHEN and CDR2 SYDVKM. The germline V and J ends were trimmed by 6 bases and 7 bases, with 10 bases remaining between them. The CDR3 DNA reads TGTGCCAGCAGCCTAGGCCGGCAGCCCCAGCATTTT. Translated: CASSLGRQPQHF.

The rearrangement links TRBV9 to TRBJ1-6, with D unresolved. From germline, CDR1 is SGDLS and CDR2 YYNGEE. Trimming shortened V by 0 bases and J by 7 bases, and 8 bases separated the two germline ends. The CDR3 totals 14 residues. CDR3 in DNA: TGTGCCAGCAGCGTAGGGGGTTTCAATTCACCCCTCCACTTT. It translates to CASSVGGFNSPLHF.

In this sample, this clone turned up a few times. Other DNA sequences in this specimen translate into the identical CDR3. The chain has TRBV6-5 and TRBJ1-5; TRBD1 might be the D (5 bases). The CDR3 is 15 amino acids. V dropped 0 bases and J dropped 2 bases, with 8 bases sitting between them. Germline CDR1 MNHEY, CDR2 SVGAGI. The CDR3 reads CASSYSGQGNQPQHF. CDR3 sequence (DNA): TGTGCCAGCAGTTACTCTGGACAAGGCAATCAGCCCCAGCATTTT.

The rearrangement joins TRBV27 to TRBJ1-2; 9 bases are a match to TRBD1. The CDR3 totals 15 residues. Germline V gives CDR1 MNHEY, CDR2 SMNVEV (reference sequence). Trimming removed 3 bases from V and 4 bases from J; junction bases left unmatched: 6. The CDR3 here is CASSFWDRVGYGYTF. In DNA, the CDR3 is TGTGCCAGCAGTTTTTGGGACAGGGTTGGCTATGGCTACACCTTC.

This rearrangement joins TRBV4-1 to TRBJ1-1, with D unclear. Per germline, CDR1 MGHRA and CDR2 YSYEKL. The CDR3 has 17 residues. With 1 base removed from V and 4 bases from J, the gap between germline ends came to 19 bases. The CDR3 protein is CASSQALLRPRSTEAFF. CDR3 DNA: TGCGCCAGCAGCCAAGCCCTTTTGAGGCCAAGGAGCACTGAAGCTTTCTTT.

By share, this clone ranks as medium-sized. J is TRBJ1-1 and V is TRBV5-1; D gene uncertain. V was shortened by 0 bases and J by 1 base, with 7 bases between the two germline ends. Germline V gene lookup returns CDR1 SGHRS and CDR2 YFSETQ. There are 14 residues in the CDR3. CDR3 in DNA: TGCGCCAGCAGCTTGGCACAGACGAACACTGAAGCTTTCTTT. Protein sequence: CASSLAQTNTEAFF.

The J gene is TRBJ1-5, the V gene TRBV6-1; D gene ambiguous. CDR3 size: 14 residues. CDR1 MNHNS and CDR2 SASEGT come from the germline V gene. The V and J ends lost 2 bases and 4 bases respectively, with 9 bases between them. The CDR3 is CASSEYSLNQPQHF. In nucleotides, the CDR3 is TGTGCCAGCAGTGAATACTCACTTAATCAGCCCCAGCATTTT.

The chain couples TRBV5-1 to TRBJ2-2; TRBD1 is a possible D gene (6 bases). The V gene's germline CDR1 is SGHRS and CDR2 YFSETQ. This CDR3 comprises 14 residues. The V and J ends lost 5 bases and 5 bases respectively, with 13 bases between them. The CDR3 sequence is CASSAAGVTGELFF. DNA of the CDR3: TGCGCCAGCAGTGCCGCAGGGGTAACCGGGGAGCTGTTTTTT. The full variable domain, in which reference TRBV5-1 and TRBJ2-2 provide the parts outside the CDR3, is KAGVTQTPRYLIKTRGQQVTLSCSPISGHRSVSWYQQTPGQGLQFLFEYFSETQRNKGNFPGRFSGRQFSNSRSEMNVSTLELGDSALYLCASSAAGVTGELFFGEGSRLTVL.

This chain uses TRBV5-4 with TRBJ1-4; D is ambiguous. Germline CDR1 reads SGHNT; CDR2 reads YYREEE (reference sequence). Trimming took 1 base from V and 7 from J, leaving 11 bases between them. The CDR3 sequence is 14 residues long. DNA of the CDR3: TGTGCCAGCAGCTTGCCAGAGCAGAGTGAAAAACTGTTTTTT. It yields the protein CASSLPEQSEKLFF.

CDR3 bases: TGCGCCAGCAGGACAGGGAGCCAAGAGACCCAGTACTTC. It specifies CASRTGSQETQYF. The chain joins TRBV5-1 to TRBJ2-5, with TRBD1 identical over 7 bases. The CDR3 is 13 residues long. Germline V gene sequence: CDR1 SGHRS, CDR2 YFSETQ. Trimming removed 5 bases from V and 1 base from J; junction bases left unmatched: 2.

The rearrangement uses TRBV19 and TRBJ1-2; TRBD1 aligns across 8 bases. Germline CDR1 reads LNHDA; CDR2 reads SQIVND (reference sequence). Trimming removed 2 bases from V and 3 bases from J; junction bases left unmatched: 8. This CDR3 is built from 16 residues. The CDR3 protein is CASSIPGQGRDYGYTF. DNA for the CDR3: TGTGCCAGTAGTATACCTGGACAGGGTCGAGACTATGGCTACACCTTC.

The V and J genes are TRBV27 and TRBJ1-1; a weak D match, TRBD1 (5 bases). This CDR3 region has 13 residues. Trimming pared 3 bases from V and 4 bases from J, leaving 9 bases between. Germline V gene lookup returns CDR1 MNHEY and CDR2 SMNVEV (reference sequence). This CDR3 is CASSFGGSTEAFF. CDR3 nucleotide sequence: TGTGCCAGCAGTTTTGGGGGTAGCACTGAAGCTTTCTTT.

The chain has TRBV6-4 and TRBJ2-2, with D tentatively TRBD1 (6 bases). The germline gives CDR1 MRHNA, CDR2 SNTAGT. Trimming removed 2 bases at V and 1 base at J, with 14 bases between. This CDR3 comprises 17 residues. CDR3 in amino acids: CASSDLSDRWNTGELFF. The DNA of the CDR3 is TGTGCCAGCAGTGACCTTTCTGACAGGTGGAACACCGGGGAGCTGTTTTTT.

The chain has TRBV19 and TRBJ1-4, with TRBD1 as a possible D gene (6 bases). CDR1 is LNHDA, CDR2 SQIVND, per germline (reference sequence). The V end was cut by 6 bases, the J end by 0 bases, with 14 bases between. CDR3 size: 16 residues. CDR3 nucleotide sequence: TGTGCCAGTAGACAGGACAGCCTTGCAACTAATGAAAAACTGTTTTTT. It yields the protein CASRQDSLATNEKLFF.

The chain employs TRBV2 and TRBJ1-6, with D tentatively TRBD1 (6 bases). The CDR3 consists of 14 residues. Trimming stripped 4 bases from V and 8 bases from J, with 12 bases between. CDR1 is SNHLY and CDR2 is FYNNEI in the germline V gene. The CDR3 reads CASSGTADYSPLHF. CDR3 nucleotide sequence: TGTGCCAGCAGTGGGACAGCGGATTATTCACCCCTCCACTTT.

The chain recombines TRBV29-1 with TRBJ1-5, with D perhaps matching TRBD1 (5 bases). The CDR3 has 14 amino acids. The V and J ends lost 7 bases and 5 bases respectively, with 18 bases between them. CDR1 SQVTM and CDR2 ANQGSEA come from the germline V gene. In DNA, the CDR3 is TGCAGCGCAAGAACCGGGGCAGTTGATCAGCCCCAGCATTTT. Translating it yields CSARTGAVDQPQHF.

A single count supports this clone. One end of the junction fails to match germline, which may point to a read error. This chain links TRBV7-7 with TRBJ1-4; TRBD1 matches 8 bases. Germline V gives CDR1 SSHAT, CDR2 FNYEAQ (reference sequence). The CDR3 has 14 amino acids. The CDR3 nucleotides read TGTGCTAGCAGCCCAGGGGGCAGTAATGAAAAACTGTTTTTT. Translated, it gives CASSPGGSNEKLFF.

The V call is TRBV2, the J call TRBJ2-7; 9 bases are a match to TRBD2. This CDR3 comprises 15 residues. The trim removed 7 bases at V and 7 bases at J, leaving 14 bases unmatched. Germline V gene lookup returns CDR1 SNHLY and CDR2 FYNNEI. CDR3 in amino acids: CASTSWIAGALEQYF. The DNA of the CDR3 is TGTGCCAGCACCAGCTGGATAGCGGGGGCCCTGGAGCAGTACTTC.

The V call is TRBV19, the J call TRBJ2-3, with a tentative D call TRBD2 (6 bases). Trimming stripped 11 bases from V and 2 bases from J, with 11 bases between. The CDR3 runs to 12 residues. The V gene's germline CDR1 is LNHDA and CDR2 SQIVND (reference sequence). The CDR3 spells CAAGGNTDTQYF. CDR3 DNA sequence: TGTGCCGCCGGAGGGAACACAGATACGCAGTATTTT. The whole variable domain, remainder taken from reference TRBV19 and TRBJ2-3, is DGGITQSPKYLFRKEGQNVTLSCEQNLNHDAMYWYRQDPGQGLRLIYYSQIVNDFQKGDIAEGYSVSREKKESFPLTVTSAQKNPTAFYLCAAGGNTDTQYFGPGTRLTVL.

The CDR3 nucleotides are TGTGCCAGCAGTGATACAGACAGGGATGGCTACACCTTC. Residues: CASSDTDRDGYTF. The chain has TRBV6-1 and TRBJ1-2; TRBD1 matches at 7 bases. The V gene end was trimmed by 3 bases and the J gene end by 6 bases; junction bases not matched to a gene: 4. This CDR3 spans 13 amino acids. Germline CDR1 and CDR2: MNHNS and SASEGT.

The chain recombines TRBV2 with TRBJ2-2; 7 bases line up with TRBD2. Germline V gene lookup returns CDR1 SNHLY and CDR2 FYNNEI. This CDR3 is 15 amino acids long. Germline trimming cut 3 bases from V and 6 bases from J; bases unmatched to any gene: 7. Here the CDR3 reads CASSEDRGGPGELFF. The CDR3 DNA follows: TGTGCCAGCAGTGAGGATAGGGGAGGGCCCGGGGAGCTGTTTTTT.

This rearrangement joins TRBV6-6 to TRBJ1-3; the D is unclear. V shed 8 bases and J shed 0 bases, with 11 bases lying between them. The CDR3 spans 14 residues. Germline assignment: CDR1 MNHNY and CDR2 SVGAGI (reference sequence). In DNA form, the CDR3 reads TGTGCCAGCGATGAAGTATCCTCTGGAAACACCATATATTTT. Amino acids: CASDEVSSGNTIYF.

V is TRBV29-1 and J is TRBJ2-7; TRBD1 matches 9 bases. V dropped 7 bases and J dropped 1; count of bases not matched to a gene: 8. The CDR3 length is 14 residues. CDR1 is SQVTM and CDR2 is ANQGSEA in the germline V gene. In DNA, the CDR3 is TGCAGCGGTGCGACCGGGACAGGGTCCTACGAGCAGTACTTC. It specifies CSGATGTGSYEQYF.

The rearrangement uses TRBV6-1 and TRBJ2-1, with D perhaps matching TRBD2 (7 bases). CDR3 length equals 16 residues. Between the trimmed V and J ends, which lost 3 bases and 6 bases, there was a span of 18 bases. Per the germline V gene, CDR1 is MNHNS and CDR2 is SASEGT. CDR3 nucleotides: TGTGCCAGCAGTGATTATGGGGGGGCCGTTTCCAATGAGCAGTTCTTC. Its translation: CASSDYGGAVSNEQFF.

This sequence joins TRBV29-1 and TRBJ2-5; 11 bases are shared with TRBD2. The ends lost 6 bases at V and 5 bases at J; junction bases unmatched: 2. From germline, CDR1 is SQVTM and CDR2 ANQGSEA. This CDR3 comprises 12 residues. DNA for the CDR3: TGCAGCGTCTTAGCGGGGGGGGAGACCCAGTACTTC. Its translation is CSVLAGGETQYF.

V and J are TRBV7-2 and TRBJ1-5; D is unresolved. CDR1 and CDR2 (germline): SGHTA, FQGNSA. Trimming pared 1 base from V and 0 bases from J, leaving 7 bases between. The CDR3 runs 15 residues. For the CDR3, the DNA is TGTGCCAGCAGCTTAGGACATTATAGCAATCAGCCCCAGCATTTT. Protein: CASSLGHYSNQPQHF.

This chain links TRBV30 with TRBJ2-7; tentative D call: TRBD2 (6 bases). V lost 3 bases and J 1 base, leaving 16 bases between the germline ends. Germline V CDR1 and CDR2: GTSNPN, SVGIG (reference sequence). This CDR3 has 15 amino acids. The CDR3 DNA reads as TGTGCCTGGAGCCGGGGGAAAAGTATTTCCTACGAGCAGTACTTC. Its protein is CAWSRGKSISYEQYF. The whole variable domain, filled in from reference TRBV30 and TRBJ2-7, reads SQTIHQWPATLVQPVGSPLSLECTVEGTSNPNLYWYRQAAGRGLQLLFYSVGIGQISSEVPQNLSASRPQDRQFILSSKKLLLSDSGFYLCAWSRGKSISYEQYFGPGTRLTVT.